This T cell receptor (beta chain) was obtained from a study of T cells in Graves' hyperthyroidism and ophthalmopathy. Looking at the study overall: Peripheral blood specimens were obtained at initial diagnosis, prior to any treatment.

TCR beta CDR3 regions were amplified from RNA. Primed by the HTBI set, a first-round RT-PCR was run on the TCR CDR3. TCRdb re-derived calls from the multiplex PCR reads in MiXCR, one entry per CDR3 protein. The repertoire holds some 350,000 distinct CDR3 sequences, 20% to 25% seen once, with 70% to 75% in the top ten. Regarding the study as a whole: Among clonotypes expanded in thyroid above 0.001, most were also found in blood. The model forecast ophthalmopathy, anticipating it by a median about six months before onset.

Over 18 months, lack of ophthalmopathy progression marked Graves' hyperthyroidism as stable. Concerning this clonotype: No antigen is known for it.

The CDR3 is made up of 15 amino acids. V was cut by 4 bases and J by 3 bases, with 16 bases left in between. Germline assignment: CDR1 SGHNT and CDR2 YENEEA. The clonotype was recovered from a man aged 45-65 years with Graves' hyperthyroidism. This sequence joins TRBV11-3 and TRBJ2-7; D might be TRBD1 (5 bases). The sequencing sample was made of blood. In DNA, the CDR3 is TGTGCCAGCAGCTATCTAGACAGCCGGCGCTACGAGCAGTACTTC. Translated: CASSYLDSRRYEQYF.